The source of this T cell receptor beta chain is a study of cytomegalovirus exposure and HLA in healthy donors. Turning to the study itself: Inside one of the first data releases sat some 85 million unique TCRs taken from HLA-typed donors. In terms of ancestry, the Caucasian-associated cluster contained 81% of the 398 genotyped donors.

This clone was detected only a few times. The antigen is not known. The germline gives CDR1 MNHNY, CDR2 SVGAGI (reference sequence). This CDR3 spans 14 amino acids. J lost 6 bases, V lost 2 bases, and 5 bases had no gene match. Overall study results and limits: Reports indicated that the classifier achieved high specificity and sensitivity in diagnosing cytomegalovirus status. Fewer N-insertions (relative to the approximately 700-donor mean) were reportedly seen in an Asian-associated ancestry cluster in a later analysis.

Amplification used 60 Vbeta primers and 13 Jbeta primers. Libraries were prepared by immunoSEQ multiplex PCR; TCRdb keeps only in-frame clonotypes and omits some of them. The sample carries fewer than 200,000 clones, around 75% recorded once. This clonotype was obtained from a woman aged 50 to 60 in good health and CMV-seropositive. The chain has TRBV6-6 and TRBJ1-2; 8 nucleotides align to TRBD1. Material: PBMCs. CDR3 amino acids: CASSYRTGSDGYTF. The CDR3 DNA reads TGTGCCAGCAGTTACAGGACAGGGTCGGATGGCTACACCTTC.